This T cell receptor (beta chain) was sequenced in a study of STAT3 mutations in large granular lymphocyte leukemia. Overall study context: Canonical activating STAT3 mutations were detected in roughly half of the longitudinally sequenced T-LGLL patients.

About this clone: No antigen is known for it.

Generated by immunoSEQ multiplex PCR, the TCRdb table keeps only in-frame clones and is missing some. The data hold around 17,000 clones, with roughly four fifths observed a single time. Whole-study findings and limits: Every T-cell large granular lymphocyte leukemia patient had at least one immunodominant TCR beta clonotype. No sample exists from the first appearance of each clone. After therapy, about 35% of the 18 patients switched clonotypes, all new clones STAT3 wild type.

The V gene lost 8 bases and the J gene lost 2 bases, with 10 bases spanning the gap. The CDR3 is made up of 13 amino acids. Germline CDR1 reads MNHNS; CDR2 reads SASEGT. The sequencing sample was made of peripheral blood mononuclear cells. The gene calls are TRBV6-1 and TRBJ1-3; tentatively, D is TRBD1 (5 bases). The receptor was isolated from a man in his fifties with T-cell large granular lymphocyte leukemia. Some clones in this sample may be carry-over from other donors' samples. The CDR3: CASGTKPGNTIYF. The CDR3 DNA reads TGTGCCAGCGGGACCAAACCTGGAAACACCATATATTTT.